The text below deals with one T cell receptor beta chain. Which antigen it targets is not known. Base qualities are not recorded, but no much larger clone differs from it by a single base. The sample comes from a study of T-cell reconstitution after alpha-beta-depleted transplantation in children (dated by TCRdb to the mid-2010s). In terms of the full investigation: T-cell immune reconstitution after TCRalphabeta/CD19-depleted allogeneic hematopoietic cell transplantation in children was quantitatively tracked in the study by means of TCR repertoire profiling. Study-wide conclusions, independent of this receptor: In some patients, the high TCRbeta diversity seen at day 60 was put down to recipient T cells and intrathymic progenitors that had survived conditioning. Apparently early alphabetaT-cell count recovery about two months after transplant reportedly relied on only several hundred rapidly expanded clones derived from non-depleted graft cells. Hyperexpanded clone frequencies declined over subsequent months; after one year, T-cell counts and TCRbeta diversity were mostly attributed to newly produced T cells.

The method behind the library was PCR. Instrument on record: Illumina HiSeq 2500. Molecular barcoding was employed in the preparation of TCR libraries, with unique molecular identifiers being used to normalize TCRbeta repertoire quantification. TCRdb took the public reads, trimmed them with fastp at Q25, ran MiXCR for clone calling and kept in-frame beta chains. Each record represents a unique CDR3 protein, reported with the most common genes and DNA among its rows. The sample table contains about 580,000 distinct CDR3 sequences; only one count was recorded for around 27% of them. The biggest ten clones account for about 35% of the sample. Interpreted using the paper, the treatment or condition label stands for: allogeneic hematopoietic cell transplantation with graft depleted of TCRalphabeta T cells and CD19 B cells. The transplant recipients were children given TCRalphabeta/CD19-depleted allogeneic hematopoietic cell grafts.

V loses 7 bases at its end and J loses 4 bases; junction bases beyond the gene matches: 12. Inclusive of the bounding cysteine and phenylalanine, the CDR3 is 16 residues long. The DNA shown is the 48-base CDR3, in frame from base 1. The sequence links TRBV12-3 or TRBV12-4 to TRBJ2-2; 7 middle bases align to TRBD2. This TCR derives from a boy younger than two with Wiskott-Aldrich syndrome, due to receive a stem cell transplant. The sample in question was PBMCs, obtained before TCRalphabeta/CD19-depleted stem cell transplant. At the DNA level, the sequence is TGTGCCAGCACTGAAGTGGCGGGAGTTGGCACCGGGGAGCTGTTTTTT. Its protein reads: CASTEVAGVGTGELFF.